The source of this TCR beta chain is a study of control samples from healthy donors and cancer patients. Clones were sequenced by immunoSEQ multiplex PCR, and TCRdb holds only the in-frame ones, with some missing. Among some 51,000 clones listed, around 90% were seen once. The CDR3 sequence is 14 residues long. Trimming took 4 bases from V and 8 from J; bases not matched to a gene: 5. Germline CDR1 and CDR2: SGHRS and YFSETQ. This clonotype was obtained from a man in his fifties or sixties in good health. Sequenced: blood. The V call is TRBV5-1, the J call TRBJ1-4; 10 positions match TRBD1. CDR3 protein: CASSTTGGREKLFF. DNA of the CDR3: TGCGCCAGCAGCACGACAGGGGGCCGGGAAAAACTGTTTTTT.